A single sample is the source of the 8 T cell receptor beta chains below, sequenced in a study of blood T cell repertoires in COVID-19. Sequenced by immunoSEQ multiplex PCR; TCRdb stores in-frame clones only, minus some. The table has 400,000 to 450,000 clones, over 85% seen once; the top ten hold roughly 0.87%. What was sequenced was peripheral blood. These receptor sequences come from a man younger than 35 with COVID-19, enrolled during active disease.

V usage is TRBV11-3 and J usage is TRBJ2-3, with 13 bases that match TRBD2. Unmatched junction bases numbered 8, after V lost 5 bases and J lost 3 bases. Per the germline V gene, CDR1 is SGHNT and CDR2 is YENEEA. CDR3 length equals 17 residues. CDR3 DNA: TGTGCCAGCAGCACACCAGGACTAGCGGGGGCTACAGATACGCAGTATTTT. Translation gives CASSTPGLAGATDTQYF. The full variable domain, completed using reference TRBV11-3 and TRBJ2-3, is EAGVVQSPRYKIIEKKQPVAFWCNPISGHNTLYWYLQNLGQGPELLIRYENEEAVDDSQLPKDRFSAERLKGVDSTLKIQPAELGDSAVYLCASSTPGLAGATDTQYFGPGTRLTVL.

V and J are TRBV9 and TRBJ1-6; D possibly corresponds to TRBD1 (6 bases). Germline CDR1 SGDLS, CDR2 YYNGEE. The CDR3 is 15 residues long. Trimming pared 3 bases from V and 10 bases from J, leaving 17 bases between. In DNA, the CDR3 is TGTGCCAGCAGCGGGGGGACATGGGTCGAATCACCCCTCCACTTT. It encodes CASSGGTWVESPLHF.

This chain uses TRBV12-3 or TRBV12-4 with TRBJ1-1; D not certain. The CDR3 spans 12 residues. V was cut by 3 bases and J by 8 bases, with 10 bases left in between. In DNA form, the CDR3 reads TGTGCCAGCAGTTTGGTTCCAGGAGAAGCTTTCTTT. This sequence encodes CASSLVPGEAFF.

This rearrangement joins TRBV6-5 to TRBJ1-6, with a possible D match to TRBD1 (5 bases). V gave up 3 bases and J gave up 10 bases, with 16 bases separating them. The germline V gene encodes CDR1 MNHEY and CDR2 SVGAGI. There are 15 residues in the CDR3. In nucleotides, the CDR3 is TGTGCCAGCAGTTATATGGAGACAGCGCGGTCACCCCTCCACTTT. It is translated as CASSYMETARSPLHF.

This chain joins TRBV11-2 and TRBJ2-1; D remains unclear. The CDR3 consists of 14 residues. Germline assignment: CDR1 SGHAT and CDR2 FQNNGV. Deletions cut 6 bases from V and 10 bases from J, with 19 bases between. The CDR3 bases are TGTGCCAGCAGTTCAAGATTACTATATTCAGAGCAGTTCTTC. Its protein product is CASSSRLLYSEQFF. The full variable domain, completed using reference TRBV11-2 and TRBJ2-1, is EAGVAQSPRYKIIEKRQSVAFWCNPISGHATLYWYQQILGQGPKLLIQFQNNGVVDDSQLPKDRFSAERLKGVDSTLKIQPAKLEDSAVYLCASSSRLLYSEQFFGPGTRLTVL.

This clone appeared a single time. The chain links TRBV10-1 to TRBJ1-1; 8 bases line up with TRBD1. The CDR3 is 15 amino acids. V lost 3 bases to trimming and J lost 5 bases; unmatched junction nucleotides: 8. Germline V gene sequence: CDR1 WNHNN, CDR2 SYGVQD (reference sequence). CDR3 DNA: TGCGCCAGCAGTGATTTCGACAGGGGTTCAACTGAAGCTTTCTTT. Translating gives CASSDFDRGSTEAFF.

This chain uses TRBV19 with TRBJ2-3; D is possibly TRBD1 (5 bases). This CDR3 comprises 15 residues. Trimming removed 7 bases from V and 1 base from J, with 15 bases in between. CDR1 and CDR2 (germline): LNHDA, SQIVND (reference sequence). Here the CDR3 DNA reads TGTGCCAGTACCCCTCCTGGGGCGGGCACAGATACGCAGTATTTT. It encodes CASTPPGAGTDTQYF.

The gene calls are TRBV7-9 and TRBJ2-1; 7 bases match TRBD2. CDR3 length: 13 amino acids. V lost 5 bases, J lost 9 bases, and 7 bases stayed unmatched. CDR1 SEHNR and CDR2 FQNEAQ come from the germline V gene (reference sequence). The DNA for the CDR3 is TGTGCCAGCAGCCGACTAGGCGGGGGTGAGCAGTTCTTC. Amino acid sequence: CASSRLGGGEQFF.